In its sample, the clone carrying this T cell receptor beta chain was seen a few times. The entry originates in a study of blood T cells in healthy people across ages. A second PCR, run for roughly 7 to 11 cycles, used a sample-barcoded 5' primer plus a J-beta primer mix. Each CDR3 protein gets one entry after TCRdb re-called the 5' RACE reads with MiXCR. The data hold hundreds of thousands of distinct CDR3 sequences, with 53% observed a single time. No fewer than 7 million PBMCs went into each sample. The CDR3 spans 12 residues. V was trimmed by 2 bases and J by 4 bases, leaving 5 bases between them. Germline V lookup: CDR1 SGDLS, CDR2 YYNGEE.

Sequenced material: blood. This clonotype originated in a man aged 80 or over in good health. The chain joins TRBV9 to TRBJ2-3, with D possibly TRBD2 on 5 matching bases. CDR3 protein: CASSVRADTQYF. As DNA, the CDR3 is TGTGCCAGCAGCGTGAGGGCAGATACGCAGTATTTT.